The rows below give T cell receptor beta chains drawn from one sample of a study of blood T cell repertoires in COVID-19. Sequenced by immunoSEQ multiplex PCR; TCRdb stores in-frame clones only, minus some. The sample comprises some 250,000 clones, around 90% of which are singletons, and 0.9% to 1% rests with the top ten. The material sequenced was peripheral blood. Every receptor here comes from a woman aged 40 to 50 who had recovered from COVID-19. The CDR3 runs from the conserved cysteine through the conserved F or W. Fields, in order: V gene, J gene, CDR3 protein.

>TRBV14|TRBJ1-3
CASSQDAGSGNTIYF
>TRBV7-3|TRBJ2-2
CASSPGGSGELFF
>TRBV18|TRBJ1-4
CASSPQAGSRTTNEKLFF
>TRBV7-3|TRBJ1-2
CASSSYRDRGNYGYTF
>TRBV6-5|TRBJ1-2
CASRQDTYGYTF
>TRBV29-1|TRBJ1-4
CSVADRGWENEKLFF
>TRBV9|TRBJ2-7
CASSVGVGHYEQYF
>TRBV7-9|TRBJ2-6
CASSHQTPEVSGANVLTF
>TRBV7-9|TRBJ2-5
CASSLAWRGTGETQYF
>TRBV7-3|TRBJ2-1
CASSSLGLAGGGSYNEQFF
>TRBV30|TRBJ1-5
CAWATGGNQPQHF
>TRBV14|TRBJ1-4
CASSQESGRGPGEKLFF
>TRBV29-1|TRBJ1-4
CSVDQGAQKLFF
>TRBV4-1|TRBJ2-7
CASSQLPGLDYEQYF
>TRBV18|TRBJ2-1
CASSPTQTGNEQFF
>TRBV6-2/TRBV6-3|TRBJ2-4
CASSYAGQGAIQYF
>TRBV5-1|TRBJ1-2
CASSLARVGYTF
>TRBV18|TRBJ2-1
CASSLAGLAGANEQFF